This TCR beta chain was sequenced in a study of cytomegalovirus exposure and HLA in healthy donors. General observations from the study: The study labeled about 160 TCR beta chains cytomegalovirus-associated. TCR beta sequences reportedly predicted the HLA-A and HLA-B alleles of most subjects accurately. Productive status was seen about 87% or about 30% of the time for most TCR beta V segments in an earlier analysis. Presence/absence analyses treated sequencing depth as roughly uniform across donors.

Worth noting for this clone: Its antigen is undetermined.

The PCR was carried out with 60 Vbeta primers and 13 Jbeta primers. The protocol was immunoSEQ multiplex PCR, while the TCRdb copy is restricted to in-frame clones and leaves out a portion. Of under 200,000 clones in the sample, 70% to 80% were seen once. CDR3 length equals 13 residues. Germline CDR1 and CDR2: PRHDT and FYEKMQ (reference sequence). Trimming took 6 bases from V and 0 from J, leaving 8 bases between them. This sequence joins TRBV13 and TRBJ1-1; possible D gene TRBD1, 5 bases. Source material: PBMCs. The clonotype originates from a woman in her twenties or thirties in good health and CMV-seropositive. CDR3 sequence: CASRRGLNTEAFF. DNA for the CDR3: TGTGCCAGCAGAAGGGGCCTGAACACTGAAGCTTTCTTT.